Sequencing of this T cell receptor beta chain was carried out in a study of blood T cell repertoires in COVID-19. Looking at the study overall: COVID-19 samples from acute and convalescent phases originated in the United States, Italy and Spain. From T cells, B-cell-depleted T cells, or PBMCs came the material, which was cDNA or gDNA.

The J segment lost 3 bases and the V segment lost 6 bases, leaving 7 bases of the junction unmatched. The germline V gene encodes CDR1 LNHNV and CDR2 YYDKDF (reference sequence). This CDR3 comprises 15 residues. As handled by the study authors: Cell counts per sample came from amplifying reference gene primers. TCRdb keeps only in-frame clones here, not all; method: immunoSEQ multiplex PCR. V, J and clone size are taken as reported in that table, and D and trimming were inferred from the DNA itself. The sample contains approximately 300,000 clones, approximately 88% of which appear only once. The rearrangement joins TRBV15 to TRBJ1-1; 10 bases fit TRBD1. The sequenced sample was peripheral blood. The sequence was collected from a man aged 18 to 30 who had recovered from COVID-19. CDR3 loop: CATSQDRGQDTEAFF. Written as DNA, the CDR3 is TGTGCCACCAGTCAAGACAGGGGGCAAGACACTGAAGCTTTCTTT.